This T cell receptor (beta chain) was captured by sequencing in a study of beta chain features in type 1 diabetes. Study context: The samples had roughly 100,000,000 sorted cells examined in all. Points from the study as a whole: The similarity of naive, central memory and Treg TCRB repertoires appeared greater among patients than among healthy donors. Moderate but significant shortening of TCRB CDR3s was recorded in all four CD4+ subsets from Type 1 diabetes patients.

TCRB transcripts that were expressed got sequenced, as all of the isolated RNA had been reverse transcribed. Measured with immunoSEQ multiplex PCR; TCRdb has only the in-frame clones, and not every one. The table lists about 370,000 clones, roughly a tenth of them singletons. This CDR3 has 14 amino acids. Germline V CDR1 and CDR2: SGHDT, YYEEEE. V gave up 2 bases and J gave up 1 base, with 10 bases separating them. Turning to this clone: Its antigen is unidentified. Other DNA sequences of this sample code for an identical CDR3.

The specimen was central memory CD4+ T cells from blood. This receptor was identified in a man aged 25 to 40 with type 1 diabetes. The chain recombines TRBV5-6 with TRBJ2-7; the D is unclear. The CDR3 loop reads CASSLGQRSYEQYF. The CDR3 coding sequence is TGTGCCAGCAGCTTAGGGCAGAGATCCTACGAGCAGTACTTC.